A single sample is the source of the 10 T cell receptor beta chains below, sequenced in a study of regulatory T cells in long-lasting Graves disease. Time point in this sample: newly diagnosed GD, antithyroid drugs for less than 3 months. The TCR library was made from RNA that had been extracted from PBMCs in TRIzol. CDR3-region Arm-PCR and iRepertoire HTBI primers produced the TCR beta libraries. TCRdb re-called the multiplex PCR reads with MiXCR, one entry per CDR3 protein. Seen here are about 620,000 distinct CDR3 sequences, around 15% observed once, and the top ten hold 18%. These same data were also listed under a study on T cells in Graves' hyperthyroidism and ophthalmopathy.

This material consisted of peripheral blood mononuclear cells (PBMCs), taken at new diagnosis, from a patient treated with antithyroid drugs. The receptors were sampled from a woman aged 30 to 39 with Graves disease.

This rearrangement joins TRBV6-1 to TRBJ2-7; weak D call: TRBD2 (5 bases). The ends were cut back, 10 bases at V and 1 base at J, with 14 bases in the middle. The germline V gene has CDR1 MNHNS and CDR2 SASEGT. The CDR3 covers 13 residues. CDR3 loop: CATGVYKSYEQYF. The CDR3 region has the DNA TGTGCCACCGGGGTTTACAAATCCTACGAGCAGTACTTC.

This clonotype was detected many times. The chain employs TRBV27 and TRBJ2-1, with D hard to call. The V gene lost 4 bases and the J gene lost 6 bases, with 10 bases spanning the gap. The CDR3 is 13 amino acids. CDR1 MNHEY and CDR2 SMNVEV come from the germline V gene (reference sequence). For the CDR3, the DNA is TGTGCCAGCAGTTATGCTGCCCCCAATGAGCAGTTCTTC. It specifies CASSYAAPNEQFF.

This clonotype was seen a handful of times. The chain joins TRBV11-2 to TRBJ1-3, with D uncertain. The CDR3 is 15 amino acids. With 5 bases removed from V and 4 bases from J, the gap between germline ends came to 15 bases. CDR1 is SGHAT and CDR2 is FQNNGV in the germline V gene. The CDR3 DNA follows: TGTGCCAGCAGCGCGGGCCTTCAATCGGGAAACACCATATATTTT. This encodes CASSAGLQSGNTIYF. The full variable domain, completed using reference TRBV11-2 and TRBJ1-3, is EAGVAQSPRYKIIEKRQSVAFWCNPISGHATLYWYQQILGQGPKLLIQFQNNGVVDDSQLPKDRFSAERLKGVDSTLKIQPAKLEDSAVYLCASSAGLQSGNTIYFGEGSWLTVV.

The genes are TRBV4-1 and TRBJ2-2; D is unclear. Germline V lookup: CDR1 MGHRA, CDR2 YSYEKL. CDR3 size: 12 residues. V lost 0 bases and J lost 9, with 5 bases in between. The DNA of the CDR3 is TGCGCCAGCAGCCAAGACGCCAGGGAGCTGTTTTTT. Translation gives CASSQDARELFF.

This clonotype was seen a handful of times. A much bigger clone sits one base away, suggesting this may be a read error. The chain links TRBV28 to TRBJ1-5; D gene unclear. The CDR3 length is 12 residues. Germline-derived CDR1 and CDR2 are MDHEN and SYDVKM. Between the trimmed V and J ends, which lost 8 bases and 6 bases, there was a span of 11 bases. The CDR3 coding sequence is TGTGCCAGCGGTCTCAGAATTCAGCCCCAGCATTTT. This gives the protein CASGLRIQPQHF.

The V gene is TRBV11-2, the J gene TRBJ2-1; 8 bases map to TRBD2. V was clipped by 5 bases and J by 9 bases; unmatched bases: 15. Germline CDR1 SGHAT, CDR2 FQNNGV. This CDR3 has 16 amino acids. The CDR3 bases are TGTGCCAGCAGCGGAAGCAGGATAGCGGGAAAGGGTGAGCAGTTCTTC. It codes for CASSGSRIAGKGEQFF.

V usage is TRBV7-9 and J usage is TRBJ2-1, with 13 bases identical to TRBD2. Germline V lookup: CDR1 SEHNR, CDR2 FQNEAQ (reference sequence). The CDR3 has 16 amino acids. V gave up 4 bases and J gave up 7 bases; unmatched junction bases: 7. The CDR3 protein is CASSSRLAGGANEQFF. CDR3 DNA sequence: TGTGCCAGCAGCTCTCGACTAGCGGGGGGAGCAAATGAGCAGTTCTTC.

The chain is built from TRBV10-3 and TRBJ2-7; tentative D call: TRBD2 (5 bases). From germline, CDR1 is ENHRY and CDR2 SYGVKD. The ends were cut back, 4 bases at V and 0 bases at J, with 10 bases in the middle. The CDR3 is 14 residues long. CDR3 in amino acids: CAISVGGLSYEQYF. The CDR3 DNA is TGTGCCATCAGTGTTGGCGGGCTCTCCTACGAGCAGTACTTC.

This clonotype was seen at least ten times. The rearrangement links TRBV28 to TRBJ2-1, with D perhaps TRBD2 (5 bases). Germline values: CDR1 MDHEN, CDR2 SYDVKM. Trimming took 3 bases from V and 10 from J, leaving 16 bases between them. The CDR3 covers 14 residues. The CDR3 protein is CASSFEGARWEQFF. For the CDR3, the DNA is TGTGCCAGCAGTTTCGAGGGTGCCAGGTGGGAGCAGTTCTTC.

This clonotype was seen many times. The rearrangement joins TRBV12-3 or TRBV12-4 to TRBJ1-4, with D possibly TRBD1 on 6 matching bases. CDR3 length: 12 residues. V lost 5 bases to trimming and J lost 8 bases, with 9 bases between them. CDR3 residues: CASSPGQEKLFF. For the CDR3, the DNA is TGTGCCAGCAGTCCCGGACAGGAAAAACTGTTTTTT.